The next 9 T cell receptor beta chains were all read from a single sample in a study of T cell repertoires in cytomegalovirus infection (dated by TCRdb to the late 2010s). Explained via the paper, the treatment or condition label denotes: in vitro stimulation with specific CMV peptide epitopes to enrich CMV-specific T cells. Sequenced using an Illumina HiSeq 1500. TCRdb reprocessing: public reads trimmed at Q25 with fastp, clones called with MiXCR, in-frame beta chains kept. Rows are unified per CDR3 protein, each entry keeping the most common DNA and genes. For this sample there are some 800,000 distinct CDR3 sequences; less than 35% appear just once. 9.5% to 15% of the sample is held by the ten biggest clonotypes. These TCRs' antigens remain unknown. Sequences were derived from cultured CD8+ T cells from PBMCs, sampled from culture after CMV antigen stimulation. The receptors derive from a human donor in good health (CMV status not recorded). Some clones in this sample may be carry-over from other donors' samples.

This chain connects TRBV12-5 to TRBJ2-5; 8 nucleotides match TRBD2. The junction had 11 bases not matched to a gene; V was cut back by 3 bases and J by 5 bases. The V gene's germline CDR1 is LGHNT and CDR2 FRNRAP. CDR3 length: 16 amino acids. CDR3 in amino acids: CASGFGGGKSMETQYF. The CDR3 DNA follows: TGTGCTAGTGGTTTCGGGGGGGGAAAATCTATGGAGACCCAGTACTTC.

This clonotype came up a few times. This chain uses TRBV27 with TRBJ2-5, with D perhaps matching TRBD1 (5 bases). The CDR3 is 12 residues long. The germline V gene has CDR1 MNHEY and CDR2 SMNVEV (reference sequence). Trimming removed 1 base at V and 6 bases at J, with 6 bases between. In DNA form, the CDR3 reads TGTGCCAGCAGTTTATTGGGGCAGACCCAGTACTTC. Translation: CASSLLGQTQYF.

The chain joins TRBV19 to TRBJ2-3; 7 bases agree with TRBD1. From germline, CDR1 is LNHDA and CDR2 SQIVND (reference sequence). The CDR3 consists of 16 residues. V lost 3 bases and J lost 4; bases outside the gene matches: 10. The CDR3 sequence: CASSIDRELGPDTQYF. The CDR3 DNA is TGTGCCAGTAGTATCGACAGGGAGCTGGGCCCAGATACGCAGTATTTT.

This clonotype was seen a handful of times. This chain connects TRBV12-3 or TRBV12-4 to TRBJ1-1; D ambiguous. The CDR3 has 12 amino acids. The germline V and J ends were trimmed by 5 bases and 5 bases, with 9 bases remaining between them. Here the CDR3 reads CASSPSSTEAFF. In nucleotides, the CDR3 is TGTGCCAGCAGTCCAAGTTCAACTGAAGCTTTCTTT.

The J gene is TRBJ2-1, the V gene TRBV6-2 or TRBV6-3; 13 positions match TRBD2. CDR1 is MNHEY, CDR2 SVGEGT, per germline. This CDR3 region has 21 residues. V lost 2 bases to trimming and J lost 0 bases; unmatched junction nucleotides: 13. CDR3 sequence (DNA): TGTGCCAGCAGTTACCTCCCGGGACTAGCGGGGAAACGGGGCTCCTACAATGAGCAGTTCTTC. Protein: CASSYLPGLAGKRGSYNEQFF.

This sequence joins TRBV27 and TRBJ2-1; TRBD1 agrees at 8 bases. The V gene end was trimmed by 8 bases and the J gene end by 4 bases; junction bases not matched to a gene: 10. The V gene's germline CDR1 is MNHEY and CDR2 SMNVEV (reference sequence). This CDR3 is built from 15 residues. In DNA, the CDR3 is TGTGCCAGCGGCAACGGGACAGGCCTTTACAATGAGCAGTTCTTC. It yields the protein CASGNGTGLYNEQFF.

This chain joins TRBV5-5 and TRBJ1-1; D gene uncertain. The germline gives CDR1 SGHKS, CDR2 YYEKEE (reference sequence). V was cut by 0 bases and J by 7 bases, with 10 bases left in between. The CDR3 sequence is 13 residues long. The CDR3 region is CASSLVQPHEAFF. CDR3 bases: TGTGCCAGCAGCTTGGTTCAGCCTCATGAAGCTTTCTTT.

This clonotype showed up just a few times. J is TRBJ2-2 and V is TRBV29-1; possibly TRBD2 for D (7 bases). V was pared by 6 bases and J by 6 bases, with 20 bases between. Per the germline V gene, CDR1 is SQVTM and CDR2 is ANQGSEA. This CDR3 is built from 15 residues. The CDR3 reads CSVSQGGGLAGELFF. Written as DNA, the CDR3 is TGCAGCGTCTCTCAAGGGGGGGGCTTGGCCGGGGAGCTGTTTTTT.

This sequence joins TRBV20-1 and TRBJ2-5; D is ambiguous. The CDR3 is 14 residues long. The V end lost 0 bases, the J end lost 1 base, and 9 bases lay between the germline ends. CDR1 DFQATT and CDR2 SNEGSKA come from the germline V gene (reference sequence). CDR3 DNA sequence: TGCAGTGCTAGAGATTGGGTGATCCAAGAGACCCAGTACTTC. Its translation: CSARDWVIQETQYF.